Following are 3 T cell receptor beta chains from one sample sequenced in a study of T cell responses to AZD1222 COVID-19 vaccine. Data came from immunoSEQ multiplex PCR; TCRdb stores just in-frame clones and leaves some out. This table holds approximately 110,000 clones, approximately 86% found once. The source material was peripheral blood, sampled on day 0 of AZD1222 vaccination. Receptors were obtained from an adult in good health.

This chain joins TRBV2 and TRBJ2-1, with 7 bases lining up with TRBD2. CDR3 length: 13 residues. V was clipped by 6 bases and J by 10 bases; unmatched bases: 9. In germline, CDR1 is SNHLY, CDR2 FYNNEI. CDR3 DNA: TGTGCCAGCAGGGCCGGGGGGTCAGGAGAGCAGTTCTTC. Amino acid sequence: CASRAGGSGEQFF. Supplemented by reference TRBV2 and TRBJ2-1, the full variable domain reads EPEVTQTPSHQVTQMGQEVILRCVPISNHLYFYWYRQILGQKVEFLVSFYNNEISEKSEIFDDQFSVERPDGSNFTLKIRSTKLEDSAMYFCASRAGGSGEQFFGPGTRLTVL.

The chain joins TRBV28 to TRBJ1-2, with D tentatively TRBD1 (5 bases). Looked up from germline, CDR1 is MDHEN and CDR2 is SYDVKM. V was cut by 5 bases and J by 2 bases, with 12 bases left in between. The CDR3 contains 14 residues. For the CDR3, the DNA is TGTGCCAGCAGTGGGGGGGGTTTCAACTATGGCTACACCTTC. Its protein product is CASSGGGFNYGYTF.

This clone showed up just once. The CDR3 DNA follows: TGTGCCAGCAGTTTACTAGGGCATTCGAACACCGGGGAGCTGTTTTTT. Protein sequence: CASSLLGHSNTGELFF. The rearrangement uses TRBV28 and TRBJ2-2; no clear D. The CDR3 has 16 residues. Trimming pared 2 bases from V and 0 bases from J, leaving 10 bases between. CDR1 and CDR2 (germline): MDHEN, SYDVKM. The full variable domain, completed using reference TRBV28 and TRBJ2-2, is DVKVTQSSRYLVKRTGEKVFLECVQDMDHENMFWYRQDPGLGLRLIYFSYDVKMKEKGDIPEGYSVSREKKERFSLILESASTNQTSMYLCASSLLGHSNTGELFFGEGSRLTVL.